Below, 16 T cell receptor beta chains from the same sample are listed, as sequenced in a study of T cells in Graves' hyperthyroidism and ophthalmopathy. The investigators amplified TCR beta CDR3 regions from RNA transcripts. Initially, a first-round RT-PCR of the TCR CDR3 employed the HTBI primer set. Via MiXCR, TCRdb re-called the multiplex PCR reads, giving one row per CDR3 protein. The sample consists of 500,000 to 750,000 distinct CDR3 sequences, approximately 14% of them appearing once. Sequenced input: blood. Every receptor here comes from a woman aged 25 to 39 with Graves' hyperthyroidism.

This clonotype was seen a few times. The chain uses TRBV6-2 or TRBV6-3 and TRBJ2-3, with a possible D match to TRBD1 (5 bases). This CDR3 contains 13 residues. Germline values: CDR1 MNHEY, CDR2 SVGEGT. V was pared by 6 bases and J by 6 bases, with 13 bases between. The CDR3: CASRRTNRDTQYF. The CDR3, as DNA: TGTGCCAGCAGGAGAACCAACAGGGATACGCAGTATTTT.

This clonotype came up a few times. The V and J genes are TRBV28 and TRBJ1-2; D might be TRBD1 (5 bases). The CDR3 spans 14 residues. Per the germline V gene, CDR1 is MDHEN and CDR2 is SYDVKM. Trimming left V 8 bases short and J 0 bases short, with 13 bases between. The CDR3 coding sequence is TGTGCCAGCCAGGTCCAGACAGCTAACTATGGCTACACCTTC. Its translation: CASQVQTANYGYTF.

In this sample, this clonotype turned up many times. The chain links TRBV7-8 to TRBJ1-5, with D maybe TRBD1 (6 bases). V shed 1 base and J shed 3 bases, with 7 bases lying between them. The CDR3 is 14 residues long. Germline V gene lookup returns CDR1 SGHVS and CDR2 FQNEAQ. The CDR3 loop is CASSLGDINQPQHF. The CDR3 nucleotides are TGTGCCAGCAGCTTAGGGGACATCAATCAGCCCCAGCATTTT.

This clonotype was detected only a few times. V usage is TRBV9 and J usage is TRBJ2-2; possibly TRBD2 for D (5 bases). The germline V gene encodes CDR1 SGDLS and CDR2 YYNGEE. V lost 0 bases and J lost 7, with 13 bases in between. The CDR3 sequence is 15 residues long. CDR3 DNA: TGTGCCAGCAGCGTAGGAACGGGGATTGGCGGGGAGCTGTTTTTT. Protein: CASSVGTGIGGELFF.

This clonotype was recorded once. The chain recombines TRBV7-2 with TRBJ2-3, with D possibly being TRBD1 (5 bases). The CDR3 loop spans 14 amino acids. In germline, CDR1 is SGHTA, CDR2 FQGNSA. Trimming shortened V by 4 bases and J by 2 bases, and 10 bases separated the two germline ends. The DNA for the CDR3 is TGTACCAGCAGCTCCGACAGCTTCACAGATACGCAGTATTTT. Amino acid sequence: CTSSSDSFTDTQYF.

This chain connects TRBV11-2 to TRBJ2-1, with 14 positions matching TRBD2. CDR1 SGHAT and CDR2 FQNNGV come from the germline V gene. This CDR3 contains 17 residues. V was pared by 4 bases and J by 4 bases, with 6 bases of the junction left unmatched. The CDR3 region has the DNA TGTGCCAGCAGCTCGGGACTAGCGGGAGCCTGGTACAATGAGCAGTTCTTC. Protein product: CASSSGLAGAWYNEQFF.

Only a few counts were recorded for this clonotype. The genes are TRBV20-1 and TRBJ2-7, with 10 bases that match TRBD2. Germline values: CDR1 DFQATT, CDR2 SNEGSKA (reference sequence). The V and J ends lost 6 bases and 1 base, in that order; junction bases with no gene match: 6. CDR3 length equals 14 residues. CDR3 amino acids: CSAKSLAGSYEQYF. CDR3 sequence (DNA): TGCAGTGCCAAATCACTAGCGGGGTCCTACGAGCAGTACTTC.

This clonotype was observed a handful of times. V and J are TRBV6-4 and TRBJ2-7, with 8 bases identical to TRBD1. Trimming removed 2 bases from V and 5 bases from J; junction bases left unmatched: 11. The length of the CDR3 is 16 residues. Germline CDR1 reads MRHNA; CDR2 reads SNTAGT. CDR3 nucleotides: TGTGCCAGCAGTGACCCTCCTCGACAGGGGAAGAACGAGCAGTACTTC. Its translation: CASSDPPRQGKNEQYF.

The rearrangement links TRBV4-2 to TRBJ2-7; 9 bases are shared with TRBD2. This CDR3 has 16 amino acids. CDR1 and CDR2 from the germline V gene are LGHNA and YNFKEQ. Trimming cost V 2 bases and J 6 bases; bases outside gene matches: 11. The chain's CDR3 is CASSQSLAGVRLEQYF. The CDR3 coding sequence is TGTGCCAGCAGCCAATCGTTAGCGGGAGTTCGTCTCGAGCAGTACTTC.

This clonotype was seen a few times. This may arise from a read error, as a much more abundant clone is one base away. This chain joins TRBV5-5 and TRBJ1-1; D might be TRBD1 (5 bases). The germline CDR1 and CDR2 sequences are SGHKS and YYEKEE (reference sequence). This CDR3 comprises 13 residues. The CDR3 region is CASSVKGRTEALF. In DNA, the CDR3 is TGTGCCAGCAGCGTGAAGGGGAGGACTGAAGCTCTCTTT.

The chain couples TRBV29-1 to TRBJ2-7; maybe TRBD1 (7 bases). V was pared by 7 bases and J by 4 bases, with 17 bases between. The CDR3 is 13 residues long. Germline loops: CDR1 SQVTM, CDR2 ANQGSEA. CDR3 sequence: CSASRGQTYEQYF. CDR3 nucleotides: TGCAGCGCCTCGCGGGGACAGACTTACGAGCAGTACTTC.

J is TRBJ1-4 and V is TRBV12-3 or TRBV12-4; D unclear. The CDR3 runs 13 residues. Trimming took off 4 bases at V and 7 bases at J, with 10 bases between the two ends. CDR3 protein: CASSSNLGEKLFF. The DNA for the CDR3 is TGTGCCAGCAGTTCCAATTTGGGTGAAAAACTGTTTTTT.

This clonotype came up a few times. The rearrangement links TRBV5-4 to TRBJ2-3; D uncertain. The CDR3 spans 14 residues. V gave up 0 bases and J gave up 8 bases, with 13 bases separating them. Germline assignment: CDR1 SGHNT and CDR2 YYREEE (reference sequence). Written as DNA, the CDR3 is TGTGCCAGCAGCTTGGCTTCCAGTCACGGTACGCAGTATTTT. As protein: CASSLASSHGTQYF.

CDR3 DNA: TGCAGTGCTAGAGGACAGGGGACTCAGCCCCAGCATTTT. This translates into CSARGQGTQPQHF. The chain is built from TRBV20-1 and TRBJ1-5; 8 bases map to TRBD1. This CDR3 contains 13 residues. Germline CDR1 is DFQATT and CDR2 is SNEGSKA (reference sequence). V was pared by 1 base and J by 6 bases, with 2 bases of the junction left unmatched.

The table lists this clonotype with many counts. The chain links TRBV7-2 to TRBJ2-3; D remains ambiguous. Trimming took off 5 bases at V and 1 base at J, with 10 bases between the two ends. The CDR3 is 14 amino acids. Germline CDR1 is SGHTA and CDR2 is FQGNSA. As DNA, the CDR3 is TGTGCCAGCAGCACCTTTTCCCGCACAGATACGCAGTATTTT. Its protein is CASSTFSRTDTQYF.

The chain employs TRBV18 and TRBJ2-7, with TRBD2 matching 11 bases. After removal of 0 bases from V and 5 bases from J, the junction contained 9 bases not matched to a gene. This CDR3 is built from 17 residues. Germline CDR1 is KGHSH and CDR2 is LQKENI. CDR3 sequence reads: CASSPPATSGVGNEQYF. In DNA, the CDR3 is TGTGCCAGCTCACCACCGGCGACTAGCGGGGTCGGGAACGAGCAGTACTTC.